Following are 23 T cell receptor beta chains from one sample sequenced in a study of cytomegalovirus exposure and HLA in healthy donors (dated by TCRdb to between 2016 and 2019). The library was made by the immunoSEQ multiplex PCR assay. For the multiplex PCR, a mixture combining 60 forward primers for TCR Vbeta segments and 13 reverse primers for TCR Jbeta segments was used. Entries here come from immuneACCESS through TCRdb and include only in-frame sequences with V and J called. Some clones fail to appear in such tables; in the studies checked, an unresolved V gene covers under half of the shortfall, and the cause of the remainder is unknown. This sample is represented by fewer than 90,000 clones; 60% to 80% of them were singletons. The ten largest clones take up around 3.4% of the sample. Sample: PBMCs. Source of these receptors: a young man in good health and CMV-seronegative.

CDR3 protein: CASSLTRGQETQYF. The CDR3 DNA follows: TGTGCCAGCAGTTTGACCAGGGGGCAAGAGACCCAGTACTTC. V and J are TRBV6-5 and TRBJ2-5; 7 bases match TRBD1. This CDR3 is 14 amino acids long. The V and J ends lost 4 bases and 2 bases, in that order; junction bases with no gene match: 4. CDR1 is MNHEY, CDR2 SVGAGI, per germline.

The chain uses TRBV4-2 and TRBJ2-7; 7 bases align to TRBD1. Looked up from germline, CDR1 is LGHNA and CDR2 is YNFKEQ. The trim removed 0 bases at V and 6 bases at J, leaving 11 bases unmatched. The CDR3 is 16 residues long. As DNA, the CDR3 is TGTGCCAGCAGCCAAGATATCACAGGGGCATTAGGCGAGCAGTACTTC. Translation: CASSQDITGALGEQYF.

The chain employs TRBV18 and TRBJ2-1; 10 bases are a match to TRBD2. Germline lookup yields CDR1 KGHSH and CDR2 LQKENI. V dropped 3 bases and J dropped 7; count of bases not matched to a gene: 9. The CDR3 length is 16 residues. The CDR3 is CASSPFLAGDQNEQFF. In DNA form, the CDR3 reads TGTGCCAGCTCACCTTTCCTAGCGGGAGATCAGAATGAGCAGTTCTTC.

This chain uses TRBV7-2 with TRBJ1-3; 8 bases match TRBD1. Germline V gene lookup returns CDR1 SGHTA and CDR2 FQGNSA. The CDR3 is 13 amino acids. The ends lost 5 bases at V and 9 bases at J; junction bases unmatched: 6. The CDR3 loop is CASSTDRGGTIYF. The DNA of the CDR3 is TGTGCCAGCAGCACCGACAGGGGAGGCACCATATATTTT.

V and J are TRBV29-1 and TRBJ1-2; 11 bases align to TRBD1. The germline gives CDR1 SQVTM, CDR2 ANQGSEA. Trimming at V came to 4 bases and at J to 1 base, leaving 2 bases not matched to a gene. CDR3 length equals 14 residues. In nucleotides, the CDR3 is TGCAGCGTTGTGGACAGGGGGCTTAACTATGGCTACACCTTC. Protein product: CSVVDRGLNYGYTF.

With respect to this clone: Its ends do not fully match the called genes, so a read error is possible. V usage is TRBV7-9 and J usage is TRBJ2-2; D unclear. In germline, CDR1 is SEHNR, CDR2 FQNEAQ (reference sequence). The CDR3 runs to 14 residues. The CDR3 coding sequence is TGTTCCAGCAGCCGTGAACTTGACACCGGGGAGCTGTTTTTT. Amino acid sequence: CSSSRELDTGELFF.

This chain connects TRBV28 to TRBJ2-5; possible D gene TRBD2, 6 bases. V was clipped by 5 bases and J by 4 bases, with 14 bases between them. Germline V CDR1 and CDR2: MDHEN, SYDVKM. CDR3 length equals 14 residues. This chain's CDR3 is CASSLVGGPETQYF. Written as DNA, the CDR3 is TGTGCCAGCAGTCTGGTGGGAGGCCCAGAGACCCAGTACTTC.

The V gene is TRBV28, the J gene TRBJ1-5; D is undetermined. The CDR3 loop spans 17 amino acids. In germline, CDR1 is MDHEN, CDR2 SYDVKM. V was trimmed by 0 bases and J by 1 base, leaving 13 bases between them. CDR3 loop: CASSLWLGEQSNQPQHF. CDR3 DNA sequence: TGTGCCAGCAGTTTATGGCTGGGCGAACAGAGCAATCAGCCCCAGCATTTT.

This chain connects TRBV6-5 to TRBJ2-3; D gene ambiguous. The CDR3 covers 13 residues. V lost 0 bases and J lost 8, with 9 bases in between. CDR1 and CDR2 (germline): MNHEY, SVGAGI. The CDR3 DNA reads TGTGCCAGCAGTTACTCGGTAGTCGCTACGCAGTATTTT. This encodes CASSYSVVATQYF.

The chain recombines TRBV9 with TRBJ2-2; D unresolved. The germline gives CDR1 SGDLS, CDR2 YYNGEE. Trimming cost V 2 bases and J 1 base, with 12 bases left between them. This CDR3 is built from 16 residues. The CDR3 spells CASSVHSPLNTGELFF. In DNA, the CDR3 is TGTGCCAGCAGCGTTCACAGCCCACTGAACACCGGGGAGCTGTTTTTT.

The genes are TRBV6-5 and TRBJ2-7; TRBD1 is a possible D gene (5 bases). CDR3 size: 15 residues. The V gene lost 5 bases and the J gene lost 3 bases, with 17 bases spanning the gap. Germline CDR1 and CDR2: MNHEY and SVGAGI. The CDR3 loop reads CASSSRLRGGYEQYF. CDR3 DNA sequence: TGTGCCAGCAGTAGTCGGTTAAGGGGTGGCTACGAGCAGTACTTC.

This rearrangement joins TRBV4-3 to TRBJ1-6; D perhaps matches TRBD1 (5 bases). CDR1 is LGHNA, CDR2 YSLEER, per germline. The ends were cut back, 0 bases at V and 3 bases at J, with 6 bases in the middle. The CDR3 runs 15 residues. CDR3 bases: TGCGCCAGCAGCCAAGACAGGGACTATAATTCACCCCTCCACTTT. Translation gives CASSQDRDYNSPLHF.

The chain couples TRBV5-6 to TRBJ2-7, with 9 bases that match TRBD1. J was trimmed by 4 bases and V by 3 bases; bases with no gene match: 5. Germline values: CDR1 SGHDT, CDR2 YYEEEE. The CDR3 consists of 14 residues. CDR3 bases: TGTGCCAGCAGCTACGGGACAGGGTTATACGAGCAGTACTTC. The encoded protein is CASSYGTGLYEQYF.

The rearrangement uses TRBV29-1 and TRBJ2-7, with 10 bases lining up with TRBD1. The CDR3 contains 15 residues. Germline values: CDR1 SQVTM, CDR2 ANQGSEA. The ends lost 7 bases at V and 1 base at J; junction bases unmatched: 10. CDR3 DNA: TGCAGCGCTGCGGGTGGGACAGGGGATTCCTACGAGCAGTACTTC. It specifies CSAAGGTGDSYEQYF.

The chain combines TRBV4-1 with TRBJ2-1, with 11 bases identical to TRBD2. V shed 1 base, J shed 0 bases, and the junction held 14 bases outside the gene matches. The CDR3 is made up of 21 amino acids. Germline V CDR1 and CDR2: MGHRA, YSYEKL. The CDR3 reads CASSQASSGGIGFGSYNEQFF. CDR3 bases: TGCGCCAGCAGCCAAGCTTCTAGCGGGGGGATTGGGTTCGGCTCCTACAATGAGCAGTTCTTC.

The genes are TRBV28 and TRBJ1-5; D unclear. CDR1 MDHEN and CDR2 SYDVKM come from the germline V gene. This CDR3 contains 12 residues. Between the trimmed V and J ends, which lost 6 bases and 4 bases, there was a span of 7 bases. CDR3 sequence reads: CASRPRNQPQHF. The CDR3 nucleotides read TGTGCCAGCAGGCCACGGAATCAGCCCCAGCATTTT.

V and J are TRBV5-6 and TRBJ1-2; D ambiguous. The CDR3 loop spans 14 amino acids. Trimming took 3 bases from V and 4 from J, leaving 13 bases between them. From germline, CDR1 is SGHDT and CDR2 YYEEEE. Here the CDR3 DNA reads TGTGCCAGCAGCTCCCGGACTGCCGGCTATGGCTACACCTTC. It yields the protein CASSSRTAGYGYTF.

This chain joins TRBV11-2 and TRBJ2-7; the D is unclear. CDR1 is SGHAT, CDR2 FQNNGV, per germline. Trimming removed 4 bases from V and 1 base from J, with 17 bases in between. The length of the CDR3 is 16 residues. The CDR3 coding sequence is TGTGCCAGCAGCTCGAATCTCCGGCTCGGGTCCTACGAGCAGTACTTC. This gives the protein CASSSNLRLGSYEQYF.

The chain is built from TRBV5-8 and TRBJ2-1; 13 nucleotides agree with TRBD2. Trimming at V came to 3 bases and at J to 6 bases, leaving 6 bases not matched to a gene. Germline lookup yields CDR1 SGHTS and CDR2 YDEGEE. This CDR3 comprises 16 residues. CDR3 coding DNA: TGTGCCAGCAGCTGGACCGGGACTAGCGGGATCAATGAGCAGTTCTTC. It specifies CASSWTGTSGINEQFF.

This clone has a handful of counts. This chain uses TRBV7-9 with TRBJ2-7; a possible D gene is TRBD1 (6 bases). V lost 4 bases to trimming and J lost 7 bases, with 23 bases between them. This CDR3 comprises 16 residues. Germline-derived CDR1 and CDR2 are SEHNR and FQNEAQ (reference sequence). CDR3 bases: TGTGCCAGCAGCTCAGCCAGGGGCCCCCGGTGGAGGGAGCAGTACTTC. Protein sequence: CASSSARGPRWREQYF.

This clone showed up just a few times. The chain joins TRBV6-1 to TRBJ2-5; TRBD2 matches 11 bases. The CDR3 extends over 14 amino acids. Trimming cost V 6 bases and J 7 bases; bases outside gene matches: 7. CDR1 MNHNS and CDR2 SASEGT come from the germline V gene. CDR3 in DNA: TGTGCCAGCAGCCTGACTAGCGGGATCGGGACCCAGTACTTC. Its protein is CASSLTSGIGTQYF.

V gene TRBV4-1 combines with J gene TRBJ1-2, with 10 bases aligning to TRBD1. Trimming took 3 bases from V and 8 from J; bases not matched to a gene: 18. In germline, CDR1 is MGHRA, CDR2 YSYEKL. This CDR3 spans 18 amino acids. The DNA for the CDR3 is TGCGCCAGCAGCCAGGGAGCCCGCGGGACAGGGGCCGTGAGGGGCTACACCTTC. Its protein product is CASSQGARGTGAVRGYTF.

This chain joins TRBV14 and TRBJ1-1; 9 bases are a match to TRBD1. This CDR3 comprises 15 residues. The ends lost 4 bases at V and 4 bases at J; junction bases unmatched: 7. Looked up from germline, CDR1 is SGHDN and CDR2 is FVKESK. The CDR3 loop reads CASSRTGGAGTEAFF. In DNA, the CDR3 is TGTGCCAGCAGCCGAACAGGGGGCGCGGGCACTGAAGCTTTCTTT.